This TCR beta chain came from a study of prognosis after radiotherapy for stage I lung cancer. As for the study in general: Operability status for all non-small cell lung cancer patients was recorded as medically inoperable.

Remarks on this clonotype: The germline gene is not matched at one end of the junction; a read error may be the cause.

Each of two time points yielded about 6 milliliters of peripheral venous blood. Amplification of TCR beta CDR3 from genomic DNA used two-round multiplex PCR. Round one of PCR was performed, and it used primers specific to each TRBV and TRBJ gene. TCRdb reprocessed the multiplex PCR reads with MiXCR, giving one entry per CDR3 protein. The table includes around 17,000 distinct CDR3 sequences, 29% detected once. Germline lookup yields CDR1 MNHEY and CDR2 SMNVEV (reference sequence). The CDR3 runs 14 residues. This sample comprised PBMCs, obtained before or after stereotactic body radiation therapy (not recorded which). The receptor comes from a donor aged 50 or older with non-small cell lung cancer. The V and J genes are TRBV27 and TRBJ2-5; D might be TRBD1 (6 bases). This chain's CDR3 is CASSKTGNQETRYF. CDR3 sequence (DNA): TGTGCCAGTAGTAAAACAGGGAACCAAGAGACCCGGTACTTC.